These 32 T cell receptor beta chains were all obtained from the same sample, sequenced in a study of T cells in Graves' hyperthyroidism and ophthalmopathy. RNA transcripts gave rise to amplified TCR beta CDR3 regions. Initially, a first-round RT-PCR of the TCR CDR3 employed the HTBI primer set. MiXCR, applied by TCRdb to the multiplex PCR reads, yields one record per CDR3 protein. The sample has hundreds of thousands of distinct CDR3 sequences, approximately 23% seen once; the top ten hold roughly 49%. The material sequenced was blood. The receptor source for this set is a woman aged 70-85 years with Graves' ophthalmopathy.

Comments on this clonotype: One end of the junction fails to match germline, which may point to a read error. The chain uses TRBV6-1 and TRBJ1-5; D possibly corresponds to TRBD1 (6 bases). The CDR3 runs 16 residues. Germline CDR1 and CDR2: MNHNS and SASEGT. CDR3 residues: CASGEGEQGFFWAQHF. CDR3 in DNA: TGTGCCAGCGGTGAAGGGGAACAGGGCTTTTTTTGGGCCCAGCATTTT.

The chain combines TRBV19 with TRBJ1-5, with a weak D call TRBD1 (5 bases). The germline V gene encodes CDR1 LNHDA and CDR2 SQIVND (reference sequence). V was clipped by 6 bases and J by 2 bases, with 11 bases between them. The CDR3 spans 14 residues. CDR3 sequence reads: CASSEGYGNQPQHF. Here the CDR3 DNA reads TGTGCCAGTAGCGAGGGGTACGGCAATCAGCCCCAGCATTTT.

This chain connects TRBV20-1 to TRBJ2-5; D ambiguous. The CDR3 totals 12 residues. Per germline, CDR1 DFQATT and CDR2 SNEGSKA (reference sequence). The ends were cut back, 0 bases at V and 5 bases at J, with 7 bases in the middle. In DNA, the CDR3 is TGCAGTGCTAGAGATCTAAGGGAGACCCAGTACTTC. Translation: CSARDLRETQYF.

The V call is TRBV4-1, the J call TRBJ1-2, with D uncertain. The V and J ends lost 0 bases and 1 base respectively, with 6 bases between them. This CDR3 has 14 amino acids. CDR1 is MGHRA, CDR2 YSYEKL, per germline. This chain's CDR3 is CASSQEANNYGYTF. CDR3 in DNA: TGCGCCAGCAGCCAAGAAGCTAATAACTATGGCTACACCTTC.

This chain connects TRBV7-9 to TRBJ1-5; 7 bases align to TRBD1. Per the germline V gene, CDR1 is SEHNR and CDR2 is FQNEAQ (reference sequence). V was pared by 5 bases and J by 2 bases, with 6 bases of the junction left unmatched. The CDR3 consists of 15 residues. The DNA for the CDR3 is TGTGCCAGCAGCCTCGACCAGGGGGGCAATCAGCCCCAGCATTTT. Translation: CASSLDQGGNQPQHF.

There are a few counts of this clonotype. The chain has TRBV10-3 and TRBJ1-1; the D is unclear. The V gene lost 9 bases and the J gene lost 3 bases, with 11 bases spanning the gap. CDR1 ENHRY and CDR2 SYGVKD come from the germline V gene. CDR3 length: 12 amino acids. The CDR3 spells CAIGLVDTEAFF. The CDR3 DNA follows: TGTGCCATAGGTCTCGTGGACACTGAAGCTTTCTTT.

This clonotype was observed a few times. The chain combines TRBV27 with TRBJ2-5, with D possibly matching TRBD2 (5 bases). Trimming left V 3 bases short and J 4 bases short, with 9 bases between. Germline V gives CDR1 MNHEY, CDR2 SMNVEV (reference sequence). This CDR3 is 13 amino acids long. Here the CDR3 reads CASSLEVGETQYF. CDR3 sequence (DNA): TGTGCCAGCAGTTTGGAGGTGGGAGAGACCCAGTACTTC.

The CDR3 protein is CASSPRQDNSPLHF. The CDR3 DNA reads TGTGCCAGCAGCCCCAGACAGGATAATTCACCCCTCCACTTT. This chain links TRBV6-1 with TRBJ1-6; D possibly corresponds to TRBD1 (6 bases). The length of the CDR3 is 14 residues. V shed 6 bases and J shed 5 bases, with 11 bases lying between them. The V gene's germline CDR1 is MNHNS and CDR2 SASEGT.

This clonotype was counted many times. The chain links TRBV20-1 to TRBJ2-5; 7 nucleotides agree with TRBD1. The V gene's germline CDR1 is DFQATT and CDR2 SNEGSKA (reference sequence). J gave up 2 bases and V 5 bases, and 2 bases lay outside the gene matches. CDR3 length equals 12 residues. The CDR3 region has the DNA TGCAGTGCTCGACAGGGTCAAGAGACCCAGTACTTC. This sequence encodes CSARQGQETQYF.

The genes are TRBV9 and TRBJ2-2, with a tentative D call TRBD1 (6 bases). The CDR3 spans 16 residues. CDR1 and CDR2 (germline): SGDLS, YYNGEE. Trimming pared 4 bases from V and 4 bases from J, leaving 17 bases between. CDR3 in amino acids: CASSPWSTGTTGELFF. The CDR3 DNA reads as TGTGCCAGCAGCCCCTGGAGTACAGGGACCACCGGGGAGCTGTTTTTT.

Only a few counts were recorded for this clonotype. The chain uses TRBV7-2 and TRBJ2-7; TRBD1 is a possible D gene (6 bases). In germline, CDR1 is SGHTA, CDR2 FQGNSA. V was trimmed by 4 bases and J by 5 bases, leaving 18 bases between them. This CDR3 spans 15 amino acids. The CDR3 sequence is CASSSTGLLHNEQYF. The CDR3 region has the DNA TGTGCCAGCAGCTCGACAGGACTTCTACATAACGAGCAGTACTTC.

The V and J genes are TRBV6-2 or TRBV6-3 and TRBJ2-1; D is tentatively TRBD1 or TRBD2 (7 bases each). V lost 6 bases, J lost 4 bases, and 16 bases lay in between. The germline V gene encodes CDR1 MNHEY and CDR2 SVGEGT. The CDR3 is 15 amino acids. CDR3 residues: CASRAQGGTYNEQFF. The DNA of the CDR3 is TGTGCCAGCAGGGCGCAGGGGGGGACATACAATGAGCAGTTCTTC.

This clonotype was seen ten or more times. V usage is TRBV7-9 and J usage is TRBJ2-3, with a possible D match to TRBD1 (6 bases). CDR1 SEHNR and CDR2 FQNEAQ come from the germline V gene (reference sequence). The CDR3 contains 14 residues. The V end was cut by 6 bases, the J end by 0 bases, with 10 bases between. CDR3 sequence: CASRQGTSTDTQYF. CDR3 nucleotide sequence: TGTGCCAGCAGACAGGGCACTAGCACAGATACGCAGTATTTT.

In its sample, this clonotype was seen a few times. The chain is built from TRBV7-6 and TRBJ1-1; D is possibly TRBD1 (6 bases). The germline V gene has CDR1 SGHVS and CDR2 FNYEAQ. This CDR3 comprises 14 residues. V gave up 1 base and J gave up 6 bases, with 12 bases separating them. The CDR3 coding sequence is TGTGCCAGCAGCTTAGAGGCAGGGGCCTCTGAAGCTTTCTTT. It translates to CASSLEAGASEAFF.

The V call is TRBV5-8, the J call TRBJ1-1, with unresolved D. The CDR3 consists of 17 residues. V lost 2 bases and J 1 base, leaving 18 bases between the germline ends. The germline V gene has CDR1 SGHTS and CDR2 YDEGEE. The CDR3 sequence: CASSFRGIPNQNTEAFF. The DNA of the CDR3 is TGTGCCAGCAGCTTTCGGGGAATTCCTAATCAGAACACTGAAGCTTTCTTT.

This clonotype showed up just a few times. This chain links TRBV6-1 with TRBJ1-4, with TRBD1 matching 9 bases. The CDR3 totals 15 residues. Per the germline V gene, CDR1 is MNHNS and CDR2 is SASEGT. V lost 6 bases and J lost 7; bases outside the gene matches: 9. CDR3 residues: CASSYTGGEGEKLFF. In DNA form, the CDR3 reads TGTGCCAGCAGCTACACAGGGGGCGAAGGTGAAAAACTGTTTTTT.

The chain carries TRBV6-2 or TRBV6-3 and TRBJ1-1; 7 bases agree with TRBD1. CDR1 MNHEY and CDR2 SVGEGT come from the germline V gene. The CDR3 contains 17 residues. V dropped 0 bases and J dropped 7; count of bases not matched to a gene: 14. CDR3 protein: CASSYSNRGRIKGEAFF. The CDR3 bases are TGTGCCAGCAGTTACTCGAACAGGGGCCGGATTAAAGGTGAAGCTTTCTTT.

About this clonotype: Just one base apart from a much larger clone, this may be a read error. J is TRBJ2-7 and V is TRBV13; D gene unclear. Germline V lookup: CDR1 PRHDT, CDR2 FYEKMQ (reference sequence). V was shortened by 1 base and J by 7 bases, with 8 bases between the two germline ends. The CDR3 spans 12 residues. The CDR3: CASSLAAREQYF. In nucleotides, the CDR3 is TGTGCCAGCAGCTTAGCCGCGAGGGAGCAGTACTTC.

This clonotype turned up a few times. The rearrangement links TRBV27 to TRBJ2-1, with D tentatively TRBD1 (5 bases). The CDR3 covers 12 residues. The germline gives CDR1 MNHEY, CDR2 SMNVEV (reference sequence). V was clipped by 5 bases and J by 7 bases, with 9 bases between them. In DNA, the CDR3 is TGTGCCAGCAGTACTCCAGGGAATGAGCAGTTCTTC. Translated, it gives CASSTPGNEQFF.

On this clonotype itself: The junction and the germline gene differ at one end; a read error may be behind it. The rearrangement uses TRBV3-1 and TRBJ1-4, with 7 bases identical to TRBD1. Germline CDR1 LGHDT, CDR2 YNNKEL (reference sequence). The CDR3 is 17 amino acids. This chain's CDR3 is CASSPFPGTAVNEKLLF. CDR3 in DNA: TGTGCCAGCAGCCCTTTCCCCGGGACAGCAGTAAATGAAAAACTGCTTTTT.

The V gene is TRBV28, the J gene TRBJ2-3; D might be TRBD1 (5 bases). Germline CDR1 and CDR2: MDHEN and SYDVKM. Trimming took off 6 bases at V and 5 bases at J, with 12 bases between the two ends. The CDR3 covers 13 residues. CDR3 residues: CASRGQGIDTQYF. Here the CDR3 DNA reads TGTGCCAGCAGAGGGCAGGGAATAGATACGCAGTATTTT.

This clonotype was detected ten times or more. The chain links TRBV11-2 to TRBJ2-3, with 10 bases aligning to TRBD1. Germline V gene sequence: CDR1 SGHAT, CDR2 FQNNGV. V shed 2 bases, J shed 8 bases, and the junction held 7 bases outside the gene matches. CDR3 size: 15 residues. DNA of the CDR3: TGTGCCAGCAGCTTAAGACAGGGGGCGCCTGGTACGCAGTATTTT. Translating gives CASSLRQGAPGTQYF.

The genes are TRBV4-2 and TRBJ2-7; 9 bases fit TRBD1. The length of the CDR3 is 17 residues. The ends lost 0 bases at V and 1 base at J; junction bases unmatched: 7. Germline V gene lookup returns CDR1 LGHNA and CDR2 YNFKEQ. This CDR3 reads CASSQEIGTGWSYEQYF. CDR3 in DNA: TGTGCCAGCAGCCAAGAGATCGGGACAGGGTGGTCCTACGAGCAGTACTTC.

This clonotype showed up many times. The V gene is TRBV7-2, the J gene TRBJ2-3; D call uncertain. CDR3 length: 13 residues. Germline CDR1 is SGHTA and CDR2 is FQGNSA. The V end was cut by 5 bases, the J end by 0 bases, with 6 bases between. CDR3 in DNA: TGTGCCAGCAGCATCCCTAGCACAGATACGCAGTATTTT. Protein: CASSIPSTDTQYF.

In this sample, this clonotype turned up many times. V is TRBV9 and J is TRBJ2-1; D is undetermined. In germline, CDR1 is SGDLS, CDR2 YYNGEE. The V and J ends lost 0 bases and 7 bases respectively, with 14 bases between them. The CDR3 is 15 amino acids. DNA of the CDR3: TGTGCCAGCAGCGTAGAGAGACATGGTGGGAATGAGCAGTTCTTC. It is translated as CASSVERHGGNEQFF.

This clonotype was detected ten times or more. The chain uses TRBV2 and TRBJ2-1; 7 bases are a match to TRBD2. The V gene end was trimmed by 3 bases and the J gene end by 8 bases; junction bases not matched to a gene: 13. CDR3 length equals 16 residues. From germline, CDR1 is SNHLY and CDR2 FYNNEI. CDR3 loop: CASSDARAAGADEQFF. The DNA for the CDR3 is TGTGCCAGCAGTGATGCCCGGGCGGCGGGAGCAGATGAGCAGTTCTTC.

The chain is built from TRBV13 and TRBJ2-1, with 15 nucleotides matching TRBD2. The CDR3 is made up of 15 amino acids. Germline CDR1 reads PRHDT; CDR2 reads FYEKMQ (reference sequence). V trimming: 5 bases; J trimming: 13 bases; junction bases outside the gene matches: 9. CDR3 protein: CASSLTGLAGGQQFF. CDR3 DNA: TGTGCCAGCAGCCTTACAGGACTAGCGGGAGGGCAACAGTTCTTC.

In its sample, this clonotype was seen once. This rearrangement joins TRBV4-3 to TRBJ1-3; D possibly corresponds to TRBD1 (5 bases). This CDR3 comprises 17 residues. Between the trimmed V and J ends, which lost 5 bases and 0 bases, there was a span of 17 bases. Germline V gene lookup returns CDR1 LGHNA and CDR2 YSLEER. CDR3 loop: CASSAQGPQFSGNTIYF. The CDR3 DNA sequence: TGCGCCAGCAGCGCCCAGGGTCCCCAATTCTCTGGAAACACCATATATTTT.

This clonotype came up a few times. This chain links TRBV24-1 with TRBJ2-5, with D tentatively TRBD1 or TRBD2 (5 bases each). Between the trimmed V and J ends, which lost 4 bases and 11 bases, there was a span of 13 bases. From germline, CDR1 is KGHDR and CDR2 SFDVKD. The length of the CDR3 is 12 residues. CDR3 sequence (DNA): TGTGCCACCAGTGAACCCGGGACCACTCAGTACTTC. Residues: CATSEPGTTQYF.

This clonotype was seen a handful of times. This chain connects TRBV12-3 or TRBV12-4 to TRBJ1-6, with D hard to call. Trimming stripped 1 base from V and 12 bases from J, with 7 bases between. The CDR3 loop spans 12 amino acids. The CDR3 sequence: CASSLDVGPLHF. CDR3 in DNA: TGTGCCAGCAGTTTAGACGTGGGACCCCTCCACTTT.

This clonotype was observed a few times. This sequence joins TRBV6-5 and TRBJ1-1; D perhaps matches TRBD1 (5 bases). Trimming took off 4 bases at V and 8 bases at J, with 17 bases between the two ends. The CDR3 consists of 14 residues. Germline CDR1 reads MNHEY; CDR2 reads SVGAGI. In nucleotides, the CDR3 is TGTGCCAGCAGTTCCCCGTGGAGGGGAGTGGAAGCTTTCTTT. It translates to CASSSPWRGVEAFF.

The rearrangement joins TRBV3-1 to TRBJ2-1; D is undetermined. Germline-derived CDR1 and CDR2 are LGHDT and YNNKEL (reference sequence). This CDR3 is 14 amino acids long. V shed 0 bases and J shed 10 bases, with 13 bases lying between them. CDR3 residues: CASSQDPFRSEQFF. The CDR3 bases are TGTGCCAGCAGCCAAGATCCGTTTAGGTCAGAGCAGTTCTTC.